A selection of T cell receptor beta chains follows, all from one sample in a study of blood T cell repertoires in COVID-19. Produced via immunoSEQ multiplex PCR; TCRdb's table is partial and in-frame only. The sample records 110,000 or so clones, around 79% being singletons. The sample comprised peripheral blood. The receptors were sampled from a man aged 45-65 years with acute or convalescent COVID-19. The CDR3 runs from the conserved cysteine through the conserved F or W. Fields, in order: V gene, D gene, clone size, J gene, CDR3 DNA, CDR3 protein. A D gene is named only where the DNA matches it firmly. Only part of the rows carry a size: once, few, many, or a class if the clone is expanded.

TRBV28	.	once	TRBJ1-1	TGTGCCAGTTTGTCTCCGAACACTGAAGCTTTCTTT	CASLSPNTEAFF
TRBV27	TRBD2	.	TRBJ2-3	TGTGCCAGCAGTGCCGGCGGCCTAGCGGGAGAGGTAGATACGCAGTATTTT	CASSAGGLAGEVDTQYF
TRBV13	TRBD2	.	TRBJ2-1	TGTGCCAGCAGCTTTCTAGCGGGGGGGGACAATGAGCAGTTCTTC	CASSFLAGGDNEQFF
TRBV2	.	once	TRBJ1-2	TGTGCCAGCAGTGAACAGGGGTCAAACTATGGCTACACCTTC	CASSEQGSNYGYTF
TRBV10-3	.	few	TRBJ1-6	TGTGCCATCAGTGCAGGACAGAACCAAACTCCCCTCCACTTT	CAISAGQNQTPLHF
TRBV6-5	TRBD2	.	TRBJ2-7	TGTGCCAGCACAGGACTAGCGGGGGGTTACGAGCAGTACTTC	CASTGLAGGYEQYF
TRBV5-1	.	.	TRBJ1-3	TGCGCCAGCAGCTTAGGGACTTCTGGAAACACCATATATTTT	CASSLGTSGNTIYF
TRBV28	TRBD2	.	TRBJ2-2	TGTGCCAGCAGTATGGGACTAGCGGGAGTTCGGACCGGGGAGCTGTTTTTT	CASSMGLAGVRTGELFF
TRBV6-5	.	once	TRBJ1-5	TGTGCCAGCAGCAAAGACAGAAATAGCAATCAGCCCCAGCATTTT	CASSKDRNSNQPQHF
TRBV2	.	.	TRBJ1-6	TGTGCCAGCAGCGCTACAGGCTCCTATAATTCACCCCTCCACTTT	CASSATGSYNSPLHF
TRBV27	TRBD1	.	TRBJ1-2	TGTGCCAGCAGTTTGACAGGGAGAGGCTACACCTTC	CASSLTGRGYTF
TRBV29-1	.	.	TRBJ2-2	TGCAGCGTTGGGCAGATCACCGGGGAGCTGTTTTTT	CSVGQITGELFF
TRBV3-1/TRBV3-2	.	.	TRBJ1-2	TGTGCCAGCAGCCAAGACCGGGGAGACGGCGGCTACACCTTC	CASSQDRGDGGYTF
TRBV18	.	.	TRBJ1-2	TGTGCCAGCTCACCGGAGGGCGGGAACTATGGCTACACCTTC	CASSPEGGNYGYTF
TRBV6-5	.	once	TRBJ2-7	TGTGCCAGCAGTCTCTGGACGGGATCCGAGCAGTACTTC	CASSLWTGSEQYF
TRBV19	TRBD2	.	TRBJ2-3	TGTGCCAGTTGGTCGGGAGGCGGCACAGATACGCAGTATTTT	CASWSGGGTDTQYF